This T cell receptor (beta chain) was retrieved from a study of tumor and adjacent non-tumor tissue in lung cancer. On the study more broadly: The patients, around 11 men and 4 to 6 women, were about 30 to 85 with stage I to III disease. About 4.17 million productive TCRbeta reads were obtained per sample on average. General study points: Tumor repertoires had a smaller top 100 clone share than normal lung.

This sample's RNA came from whole unsorted tissue. More than 3 cm separated this lung sample from the edge of the tumor. Between August and November 2014, newly diagnosed, chemotherapy-naive lung cancer patients underwent thoracic surgery in China. TCRbeta libraries were built with three rounds of nested PCR, modified from ARM-PCR. TCRdb analysed the multiplex PCR reads with MiXCR anew, one entry per CDR3 protein. Found here are some 99,000 distinct CDR3 sequences, 60% to 65% of them singletons; the top ten hold about 20%. The CDR3 covers 14 residues. V was shortened by 2 bases and J by 2 bases, with 7 bases between the two germline ends. The germline CDR1 and CDR2 sequences are MNHEY and SVGEGT. This clonotype showed up many times. As yet, its antigen is unknown.

The chain joins TRBV6-2 or TRBV6-3 to TRBJ1-5; a weak D match, TRBD1 (5 bases). Sequenced material: distant non-tumor lung tissue. This clonotype was sampled from a man in his 60s with non-small cell lung cancer. The CDR3, as DNA: TGTGCCAGCAGTTACGGACAAGGCAATCAGCCCCAGCATTTT. Its translation: CASSYGQGNQPQHF.